This T cell receptor beta chain was identified in a study of OX40 agonist ivuxolimab in advanced cancers. Study information: Participants, 75% to 90% male, averaged 60 years of age, ranging from roughly 20 to 80.

Germline V CDR1 and CDR2: SEHNR, FQNEAQ (reference sequence). This CDR3 has 13 residues. Trimming took 3 bases from V and 5 from J, leaving 10 bases between them. Study-level points and caveats: At 0.1 to 3.0 mg/kg and by week 6, clonal expansion occurred in CD4+ and CD8+ blood T cells.

There are a few counts of this clone. Its antigen remains unknown. The table came from immunoSEQ multiplex PCR; TCRdb's copy has only in-frame clones and leaves some out. The repertoire holds tens of thousands of clones, with 83% as singletons. The gene calls are TRBV7-9 and TRBJ1-1, with D unresolved. The sequence derives from an adult with an advanced solid tumor such as melanoma, head and neck, liver or kidney cancer. This sample comprised CD4+ or CD8+ T cells sorted from blood, obtained in a trial of the OX40 agonist ivuxolimab. CDR3 residues: CASSFRGETEAFF. CDR3 coding DNA: TGTGCCAGCAGCTTCCGCGGGGAGACTGAAGCTTTCTTT.